A selection of T cell receptor beta chains follows, all from one sample in a study of blood T cell repertoires in COVID-19. Generated by immunoSEQ multiplex PCR, the TCRdb table keeps only in-frame clones and is missing some. The repertoire holds 150,000 to 200,000 clones, with more than 80% as singletons. Sequenced material: peripheral blood. The receptor source for this set is a woman older than 75 with COVID-19, enrolled during active disease. The CDR3 runs from the conserved cysteine through the conserved F or W. Fields, in order: J gene, D gene, V gene, clone size, CDR3 protein, CDR3 DNA. The D gene is left open where the match is weak. The size of a clone is reported for some rows only, either as once, few or many, or as a class for expanded clones.

>TRBJ2-1|TRBD2|TRBV7-9|-
CASSIAGALGEQFF
TGTGCCAGCAGCATAGCGGGGGCCCTCGGTGAGCAGTTCTTC
>TRBJ2-1|-|TRBV5-1|-
CASSLDGQSYNEQFF
TGCGCCAGCAGCTTGGATGGACAGTCCTACAATGAGCAGTTCTTC
>TRBJ1-2|TRBD1|TRBV2|-
CASSTYGQASVGYTF
TGTGCCAGCAGTACATACGGACAGGCCTCTGTCGGCTACACCTTC
>TRBJ1-1|-|TRBV6-5|-
CASSLDSRNTEAFF
TGTGCCAGCAGCCTGGACAGTCGGAACACTGAAGCTTTCTTT
>TRBJ1-1|-|TRBV5-1|-
CASNPGINTEAFF
TGCGCCAGCAATCCGGGAATAAACACTGAAGCTTTCTTT
>TRBJ1-5|TRBD1|TRBV28|-
CASSLSQGAQPQHF
TGTGCCAGCAGTTTATCGCAGGGGGCTCAGCCCCAGCATTTT
>TRBJ2-7|-|TRBV5-6|-
CASSAGLDGTVNSEYEQYF
TGTGCCAGCAGCGCCGGTCTAGATGGGACTGTGAACTCGGAATACGAGCAGTACTTC
>TRBJ1-4|TRBD1|TRBV7-2|-
CASSLYRGSEKLFF
TGTGCCAGCAGCCTATACAGGGGATCTGAAAAACTGTTTTTT
>TRBJ1-2|TRBD1|TRBV7-2|-
CASSLEGTGRGYTF
TGTGCCAGCAGCTTAGAAGGGACAGGGCGCGGCTACACCTTC
>TRBJ1-2|TRBD1|TRBV27|-
CASSLDRGWGYTF
TGTGCCAGCAGTTTAGACAGGGGGTGGGGCTACACCTTC
>TRBJ2-7|-|TRBV7-9|-
CASSFGKGKTSYEQYF
TGTGCCAGCAGCTTTGGGAAGGGGAAAACCTCCTACGAGCAGTACTTC
>TRBJ1-5|-|TRBV5-5|-
CASSTVPAVSNQPQHF
TGTGCCAGCAGCACGGTTCCAGCGGTTAGCAATCAGCCCCAGCATTTT
>TRBJ1-4|-|TRBV4-3|-
CASSPLGREGEKLFF
TGCGCCAGCAGCCCTCTCGGACGGGAGGGAGAAAAACTGTTTTTT
>TRBJ2-3|TRBD1|TRBV2|once
CASTADRTDTDTQYF
TGTGCCAGCACCGCGGACAGGACCGACACAGATACGCAGTATTTT
>TRBJ2-1|TRBD1|TRBV2|-
CASSWGQGVNEQFF
TGTGCCAGCAGTTGGGGACAGGGGGTCAATGAGCAGTTCTTC
>TRBJ1-1|TRBD1|TRBV6-5|once
CASSYRRSTGGDFF
TGTGCCAGCAGTTACCGCCGATCGACAGGGGGGGATTTCTTT
>TRBJ1-2|-|TRBV20-1|-
CSASANYGYTF
TGCAGTGCCAGCGCGAACTATGGCTACACCTTC
>TRBJ2-7|-|TRBV10-3|-
CAISLGGSGSLGIEQYF
TGTGCCATCAGCCTGGGGGGATCCGGGTCCCTTGGAATTGAGCAGTACTTC
>TRBJ2-3|TRBD1|TRBV5-1|once
CASSPWTGDRPPTDTQYF
TGCGCCAGCAGCCCCTGGACAGGGGACCGCCCACCCACAGATACGCAGTATTTT
>TRBJ1-5|TRBD1|TRBV10-3|-
CAISESGQGEQPQHF
TGTGCCATCAGTGAGTCCGGACAGGGGGAACAGCCCCAGCATTTT
>TRBJ1-1|-|TRBV24-1|once
CATAGSDTEAFF
TGTGCCACCGCGGGGTCAGACACTGAAGCTTTCTTT
>TRBJ1-4|-|TRBV6-6|-
CASISGPNEKLFF
TGTGCCAGCATTTCGGGTCCTAATGAAAAACTGTTTTTT
>TRBJ1-5|-|TRBV15|-
CATSRDPALNQPQHF
TGTGCCACCAGCAGAGATCCTGCGCTAAATCAGCCCCAGCATTTT
>TRBJ2-7|-|TRBV27|-
CASSFLQGSEQYF
TGTGCCAGCAGCTTCCTACAGGGCTCCGAGCAGTACTTC
>TRBJ1-5|-|TRBV27|-
CASSYREGQPQHF
TGTGCCAGCAGCTACAGGGAGGGTCAGCCCCAGCATTTT